These 21 T cell receptor beta chains came from one sample sequenced in a study of blood T cell repertoires in COVID-19 (TCRdb year 2020). The method was the immunoSEQ multiplex PCR assay. TCRdb took this table from immuneACCESS and kept in-frame rearrangements with V and J called. Such tables lack part of the clones; where checked against another copy, unresolved V genes explain under half of the gap, and the rest is unexplained. For this sample there are a few hundred thousand clones; 80% to 90% appear just once. Approximately 0.89% of the sample rests with the top ten. Sequences were obtained from peripheral blood. The receptors were gathered from a man aged 40-55 years with acute or convalescent COVID-19.

The genes are TRBV2 and TRBJ1-5, with a possible D match to TRBD1 (6 bases). Deletions cut 5 bases from V and 1 base from J, with 15 bases between. CDR1 SNHLY and CDR2 FYNNEI come from the germline V gene. The length of the CDR3 is 16 residues. CDR3: CASSLRQVGSNQPQHF. CDR3 sequence (DNA): TGTGCCAGCAGTCTCAGACAGGTCGGGAGCAATCAGCCCCAGCATTTT.

The chain has TRBV7-9 and TRBJ2-6; D is possibly TRBD2 (6 bases). Germline V gene data show CDR1 as SEHNR and CDR2 as FQNEAQ (reference sequence). The CDR3 covers 18 residues. V lost 5 bases to trimming and J lost 0 bases, with 17 bases between them. The CDR3 is CASSPGGDSSSGANVLTF. CDR3 bases: TGTGCCAGCAGCCCCGGGGGAGACTCAAGCTCTGGGGCCAACGTCCTGACTTTC.

The chain employs TRBV2 and TRBJ1-6; 8 positions match TRBD1. V lost 8 bases to trimming and J lost 7 bases; unmatched junction nucleotides: 1. Germline values: CDR1 SNHLY, CDR2 FYNNEI. This CDR3 region has 12 residues. The CDR3: CASDRGNSPLHF. As DNA, the CDR3 is TGTGCCAGCGACAGGGGCAATTCACCCCTCCACTTT.

The rearrangement joins TRBV28 to TRBJ1-1, with D perhaps TRBD1 (5 bases). Per the germline V gene, CDR1 is MDHEN and CDR2 is SYDVKM. Trimming shortened V by 3 bases and J by 1 base, and 15 bases separated the two germline ends. The CDR3 consists of 16 residues. In DNA, the CDR3 is TGTGCCAGCAGTTTTGATGCGGGGCAGCGGAACACTGAAGCTTTCTTT. Amino acids: CASSFDAGQRNTEAFF.

The V gene is TRBV5-4, the J gene TRBJ2-5; 8 nucleotides align to TRBD2. The V segment lost 4 bases and the J segment 2 bases; nucleotides outside the gene matches: 4. The CDR3 has 14 amino acids. Germline V gene lookup returns CDR1 SGHNT and CDR2 YYREEE (reference sequence). The CDR3 DNA sequence: TGTGCCAGCAGCCCCGGGAGGGGACAAGAGACCCAGTACTTC. Protein product: CASSPGRGQETQYF. The whole variable domain, filled in from reference TRBV5-4 and TRBJ2-5, reads ETGVTQSPTHLIKTRGQQVTLRCSSQSGHNTVSWYQQALGQGPQFIFQYYREEENGRGNFPPRFSGLQFPNYSSELNVNALELDDSALYLCASSPGRGQETQYFGPGTRLLVL.

The chain carries TRBV7-8 and TRBJ1-2; 7 nucleotides agree with TRBD1. The CDR3 is made up of 14 amino acids. CDR1 and CDR2 (germline): SGHVS, FQNEAQ. J was trimmed by 4 bases and V by 5 bases; bases with no gene match: 7. Here the CDR3 DNA reads TGTGCCAGCAGCCAGGGGGGACAGACCTATGGCTACACCTTC. The encoded protein is CASSQGGQTYGYTF.

In this sample, this clone turned up once. The chain employs TRBV1 and TRBJ2-7; TRBD2 reflects the table's D call only, with no check against the DNA. TRBV1 is designated a pseudogene. The CDR3 sequence is 19 residues long. CDR3 DNA sequence: TGCACCAGCATCCTCGAACCGAGACTAGCGGGGGAGAGCTCCTACGAGCAGTACTTC. This codes for CTSILEPRLAGESSYEQYF.

The V and J genes are TRBV5-1 and TRBJ1-2, with D possibly TRBD1 on 5 matching bases. Germline CDR1 is SGHRS and CDR2 is YFSETQ. Trimming left V 1 base short and J 8 bases short, with 9 bases between. The CDR3 contains 12 residues. The CDR3 region has the DNA TGCGCCAGCAGCTTGCAGGGTGGGGGCTACACCTTC. Its translation: CASSLQGGGYTF.

The chain has TRBV7-3 and TRBJ2-6, with TRBD1 as a possible D gene (7 bases). This CDR3 is built from 17 residues. Germline loops: CDR1 SGHTA, CDR2 FQGTGA. V lost 2 bases and J lost 0, with 11 bases in between. The CDR3 DNA sequence: TGTGCCAGCAGCTTACCAGGGGGGAGCTCTGGGGCCAACGTCCTGACTTTC. Protein sequence: CASSLPGGSSGANVLTF.

The rearrangement uses TRBV2 and TRBJ2-6; D call uncertain. This CDR3 comprises 15 residues. The V gene lost 1 base and the J gene lost 0 bases, with 4 bases spanning the gap. In germline, CDR1 is SNHLY, CDR2 FYNNEI. In DNA form, the CDR3 reads TGTGCCAGCAGTGAAGTTATCTCTGGGGCCAACGTCCTGACTTTC. Its protein product is CASSEVISGANVLTF.

The chain combines TRBV5-6 with TRBJ2-7; D perhaps matches TRBD2 (6 bases). The CDR3 length is 13 residues. V was shortened by 1 base and J by 11 bases, with 16 bases between the two germline ends. The V gene's germline CDR1 is SGHDT and CDR2 YYEEEE. CDR3 amino acids: CASSLTPRDSKYF. DNA of the CDR3: TGTGCCAGCAGCTTGACACCCCGGGACTCAAAGTACTTC.

V is TRBV19 and J is TRBJ2-2; 8 positions agree with TRBD2. V dropped 3 bases and J dropped 6; count of bases not matched to a gene: 3. The germline gives CDR1 LNHDA, CDR2 SQIVND (reference sequence). The CDR3 sequence is 14 residues long. This chain's CDR3 is CASSMVRGAGELFF. The CDR3 nucleotides are TGTGCCAGTAGTATGGTGCGGGGGGCCGGGGAGCTGTTTTTT.

V and J are TRBV6-6 and TRBJ1-4; 7 nucleotides line up with TRBD1. The germline gives CDR1 MNHNY, CDR2 SVGAGI (reference sequence). V shed 6 bases, J shed 7 bases, and the junction held 14 bases outside the gene matches. This CDR3 is 16 amino acids long. CDR3 nucleotide sequence: TGTGCCAGCAGCAACGGGGACAGAGGGTCTACTGAAAAACTGTTTTTT. Protein product: CASSNGDRGSTEKLFF.

The sample holds one count of this clone. The chain recombines TRBV2 with TRBJ1-1; 8 bases match TRBD1. Germline CDR1 and CDR2: SNHLY and FYNNEI. The trim removed 6 bases at V and 3 bases at J, leaving 9 bases unmatched. The CDR3 spans 15 residues. Written as DNA, the CDR3 is TGTGCCAGCAGCCGGACAGGGCTAGGTGACACTGAAGCTTTCTTT. Its protein is CASSRTGLGDTEAFF.

This clone showed up many times. This CDR3 reads CAWRNRGNTGELFF. The CDR3 nucleotides read TGTGCCTGGAGAAACAGGGGGAACACCGGGGAGCTGTTTTTT. The chain uses TRBV30 and TRBJ2-2; 7 bases are a match to TRBD1. Germline lookup yields CDR1 GTSNPN and CDR2 SVGIG (reference sequence). CDR3 size: 14 residues. The J segment lost 1 base and the V segment lost 3 bases, leaving 2 bases of the junction unmatched.

This clone was recorded only once. The genes are TRBV7-2 and TRBJ2-7; D may be TRBD1 (7 bases). The germline V gene encodes CDR1 SGHTA and CDR2 FQGNSA. The CDR3 covers 15 residues. Trimming pared 5 bases from V and 6 bases from J, leaving 20 bases between. CDR3 DNA: TGTGCCAGCAGCCCAAACGTACAGGGGACTTCCGAGCAGTACTTC. Translating gives CASSPNVQGTSEQYF.

In its sample, this clone was seen once. The chain couples TRBV5-6 to TRBJ1-1; D ambiguous. Trimming stripped 4 bases from V and 0 bases from J, with 13 bases between. Per the germline V gene, CDR1 is SGHDT and CDR2 is YYEEEE. The CDR3 spans 15 residues. DNA of the CDR3: TGTGCCAGCAGCCCCCGTGGCCTCATGAACACTGAAGCTTTCTTT. It yields the protein CASSPRGLMNTEAFF.

The chain uses TRBV9 and TRBJ1-2; D uncertain. This CDR3 comprises 14 residues. Trimming left V 0 bases short and J 4 bases short, with 10 bases between. Germline CDR1 SGDLS, CDR2 YYNGEE. This CDR3 is CASSVAEETYGYTF. DNA of the CDR3: TGTGCCAGCAGCGTAGCGGAGGAAACCTATGGCTACACCTTC.

The rearrangement links TRBV10-2 to TRBJ1-3; weak D call: TRBD1 (5 bases). Trimming cost V 2 bases and J 4 bases, with 9 bases left between them. Germline loops: CDR1 WSHSY, CDR2 SAAADI. This CDR3 contains 14 residues. The CDR3 spells CASSETGIGNTIYF. Here the CDR3 DNA reads TGCGCCAGCAGTGAGACAGGAATAGGAAACACCATATATTTT.

This chain uses TRBV5-8 with TRBJ1-3, with 7 bases identical to TRBD1. V lost 4 bases, J lost 0 bases, and 10 bases stayed unmatched. The CDR3 is 17 residues long. Germline CDR1 and CDR2: SGHTS and YDEGEE. The CDR3, as DNA: TGTGCCAGCAGCGGACCGGGACAGTTCACCTCTGGAAACACCATATATTTT. Its protein is CASSGPGQFTSGNTIYF. Full variable domain (missing parts from reference TRBV5-8 and TRBJ1-3): EAGVTQSPTHLIKTRGQQATLRCSPISGHTSVYWYQQALGLGLQFLLWYDEGEERNRGNFPPRFSGRQFPNYSSELNVNALELEDSALYLCASSGPGQFTSGNTIYFGEGSWLTVV.

This chain links TRBV27 with TRBJ2-1; 12 positions match TRBD1. The length of the CDR3 is 14 residues. The trim removed 6 bases at V and 7 bases at J, leaving 4 bases unmatched. In germline, CDR1 is MNHEY, CDR2 SMNVEV (reference sequence). CDR3 DNA: TGTGCCAGCAGGGGACAGGGGGCGCAAAATGAGCAGTTCTTC. It encodes CASRGQGAQNEQFF.